The 28 T cell receptor beta chains below come from one sample, sequenced in a study of blood T cell repertoires in COVID-19. The data were produced by immunoSEQ multiplex PCR, yet TCRdb's version contains in-frame clones alone and is incomplete. The profile shows 100,000 to 150,000 clones, 75% to 85% of them singletons. Sequencing used peripheral blood. The receptors were gathered from a man in his forties with active or convalescent COVID-19.

The chain has TRBV6-6 and TRBJ1-2; maybe TRBD1 (6 bases). Germline V gene data show CDR1 as MNHNY and CDR2 as SVGAGI (reference sequence). The V and J ends lost 0 bases and 2 bases respectively, with 13 bases between them. CDR3 size: 16 residues. The CDR3 protein is CASSYSLGATNYGYTF. The CDR3 DNA follows: TGTGCCAGCAGTTACTCGCTGGGGGCGACGAACTATGGCTACACCTTC.

CDR3 DNA sequence: TGTGCCAGCAGCCCCCCCCGGGACACACCTTATGGCTACACCTTC. Translated: CASSPPRDTPYGYTF. The rearrangement joins TRBV7-9 to TRBJ1-2; a possible D gene is TRBD1 (6 bases). The V gene lost 5 bases and the J gene lost 5 bases, with 18 bases spanning the gap. Germline lookup yields CDR1 SEHNR and CDR2 FQNEAQ (reference sequence). The CDR3 has 15 amino acids.

V and J are TRBV7-6 and TRBJ1-4, with D uncertain. V shed 1 base and J shed 11 bases, with 14 bases lying between them. The CDR3 consists of 14 residues. The germline V gene has CDR1 SGHVS and CDR2 FNYEAQ. DNA of the CDR3: TGTGCCAGCAGCTTAGAAGGTATCGGGAAGAAACTGTTTTTT. This sequence encodes CASSLEGIGKKLFF.

In this sample, this clone turned up once. The chain is built from TRBV6-6 and TRBJ1-1; a possible D gene is TRBD1 (5 bases). V lost 7 bases to trimming and J lost 2 bases, with 8 bases between them. The CDR3 totals 12 residues. In germline, CDR1 is MNHNY, CDR2 SVGAGI (reference sequence). The CDR3 nucleotides read TGTGCCAGCACCACAGGAAACACTGAAGCTTTCTTT. Its protein is CASTTGNTEAFF.

This chain uses TRBV3-1 (or the pseudogene TRBV3-2) with TRBJ2-5; D is possibly TRBD1 (7 bases). Germline CDR1 is LGHDT and CDR2 is YNNKEL (reference sequence). The CDR3 has 17 residues. V gave up 4 bases and J gave up 2 bases, with 20 bases separating them. Written as DNA, the CDR3 is TGTGCCAGCAGCCGCAGGGCGCGACAGGGAGGTCAAGAGACCCAGTACTTC. This sequence encodes CASSRRARQGGQETQYF.

In this sample, this clone turned up a few times. The J gene is TRBJ2-1, the V gene TRBV6-5; TRBD1 agrees at 10 bases. The CDR3 extends over 14 amino acids. Germline CDR1 reads MNHEY; CDR2 reads SVGAGI. V trimming: 5 bases; J trimming: 7 bases; junction bases outside the gene matches: 5. The chain's CDR3 is CASSTWTGGNEQFF. Here the CDR3 DNA reads TGTGCCAGCAGTACTTGGACAGGGGGGAATGAGCAGTTCTTC.

This clone was picked up one time. The J gene is TRBJ1-4, the V gene TRBV30, with D perhaps TRBD1 (5 bases). Germline V gene lookup returns CDR1 GTSNPN and CDR2 SVGIG (reference sequence). CDR3 length equals 16 residues. Trimming pared 2 bases from V and 2 bases from J, leaving 15 bases between. The DNA of the CDR3 is TGTGCCTGGAGTCCGGGTTATCGGGGGACTAATGAAAAACTGTTTTTT. Protein product: CAWSPGYRGTNEKLFF.

CDR3 sequence: CASSGGTGGRMYTEAFF. DNA of the CDR3: TGTGCCAGCAGCGGTGGGACAGGGGGTCGAATGTACACTGAAGCTTTCTTT. V is TRBV7-9 and J is TRBJ1-1; 11 positions agree with TRBD1. The CDR3 contains 17 residues. Trimming cost V 5 bases and J 3 bases; bases outside gene matches: 11. The germline CDR1 and CDR2 sequences are SEHNR and FQNEAQ (reference sequence).

This clone was detected once. The chain joins TRBV14 to TRBJ2-7; TRBD1 is a possible D gene (6 bases). The CDR3 totals 13 residues. Germline-derived CDR1 and CDR2 are SGHDN and FVKESK. The V and J ends lost 4 bases and 3 bases respectively, with 10 bases between them. The CDR3 loop is CASSRVTGYEQYF. In nucleotides, the CDR3 is TGTGCCAGCAGCCGAGTGACAGGCTACGAGCAGTACTTC.

This sequence joins TRBV5-1 and TRBJ1-3; 8 nucleotides match TRBD1. The ends lost 4 bases at V and 2 bases at J; junction bases unmatched: 5. The CDR3 has 15 amino acids. CDR1 is SGHRS and CDR2 is YFSETQ in the germline V gene. For the CDR3, the DNA is TGCGCCAGCAGCGCACAGGGGGGCCCTGGAAACACCATATATTTT. Translating gives CASSAQGGPGNTIYF.

Only a few counts were recorded for this clone. This rearrangement joins TRBV28 to TRBJ1-2; D might be TRBD1 (6 bases). This CDR3 has 14 residues. The germline CDR1 and CDR2 sequences are MDHEN and SYDVKM. Trimming shortened V by 6 bases and J by 2 bases, and 13 bases separated the two germline ends. The CDR3 nucleotides are TGTGCCAGCAGCCACAGAGGACAGAACTATGGCTACACCTTC. This gives the protein CASSHRGQNYGYTF.

The chain joins TRBV2 to TRBJ1-4; D may be TRBD1 (5 bases). The CDR3 spans 13 residues. Germline-derived CDR1 and CDR2 are SNHLY and FYNNEI. Trimming pared 7 bases from V and 8 bases from J, leaving 14 bases between. This CDR3 is CASTPLGGEKLFF. The CDR3 region has the DNA TGTGCCAGCACCCCCCTGGGGGGGGAAAAACTGTTTTTT.

J is TRBJ2-5 and V is TRBV24-1, with 7 bases lining up with TRBD2. Germline V gives CDR1 KGHDR, CDR2 SFDVKD. The junction had 7 bases not matched to a gene; V was cut back by 3 bases and J by 4 bases. The CDR3 totals 15 residues. CDR3 nucleotide sequence: TGTGCCACCAGTGATCCCGGGACTAACGGAGAGACCCAGTACTTC. As protein: CATSDPGTNGETQYF.

V gene TRBV27 combines with J gene TRBJ1-5; D is undetermined. The length of the CDR3 is 14 residues. V was clipped by 2 bases and J by 6 bases, with 11 bases between them. CDR1 and CDR2 from the germline V gene are MNHEY and SMNVEV (reference sequence). CDR3 bases: TGTGCCAGCAGTTTAGAGAGGGCAAGTCAGCCCCAGCATTTT. This encodes CASSLERASQPQHF.

The genes are TRBV3-1 (or the pseudogene TRBV3-2) and TRBJ2-1, with 9 bases lining up with TRBD2. Germline V gives CDR1 LGHDT, CDR2 YNNKEL (reference sequence). This CDR3 contains 15 residues. V lost 6 bases, J lost 7 bases, and 10 bases stayed unmatched. CDR3 nucleotide sequence: TGTGCCAGCAGTTGGGGTAGCGGGAGAAAGAATGAGCAGTTCTTC. This gives the protein CASSWGSGRKNEQFF.

The CDR3 DNA is TGCAGCTTCGGACAGGGGATTCGGACTGAAGCTTTCTTT. Residues: CSFGQGIRTEAFF. The gene calls are TRBV29-1 and TRBJ1-1; TRBD1 matches 9 bases. The CDR3 has 13 amino acids. J gave up 5 bases and V 8 bases, and 9 bases lay outside the gene matches. Germline V gene lookup returns CDR1 SQVTM and CDR2 ANQGSEA.

The CDR3 loop is CAWSETPGELFF. The CDR3 nucleotides are TGTGCCTGGAGTGAGACACCCGGGGAGCTGTTTTTT. The V gene is TRBV30, the J gene TRBJ2-2; D not certain. The CDR3 consists of 12 residues. Trimming cost V 1 base and J 6 bases, with 6 bases left between them. Germline CDR1 and CDR2: GTSNPN and SVGIG (reference sequence).

This chain joins TRBV7-9 and TRBJ2-7; 7 bases match TRBD2. CDR1 is SEHNR, CDR2 FQNEAQ, per germline (reference sequence). The length of the CDR3 is 16 residues. Trimming removed 5 bases from V and 2 bases from J; junction bases left unmatched: 12. CDR3 amino acids: CASSPEGRGDAYEQYF. For the CDR3, the DNA is TGTGCCAGCAGCCCCGAGGGTCGGGGGGACGCCTACGAGCAGTACTTC.

The chain couples TRBV7-9 to TRBJ2-2; maybe TRBD1 (5 bases). The CDR3 consists of 13 residues. Germline V gene lookup returns CDR1 SEHNR and CDR2 FQNEAQ (reference sequence). The V gene lost 1 base and the J gene lost 6 bases, with 6 bases spanning the gap. The CDR3 coding sequence is TGTGCCAGCAGCTTAGAAGGGGCCGGGGAGCTGTTTTTT. It translates to CASSLEGAGELFF.

Only one count was recorded for this clone. This sequence joins TRBV5-4 and TRBJ2-5; D perhaps matches TRBD2 (6 bases). V was trimmed by 3 bases and J by 2 bases, leaving 11 bases between them. This CDR3 spans 14 amino acids. The germline gives CDR1 SGHNT, CDR2 YYREEE (reference sequence). Here the CDR3 DNA reads TGTGCCAGCAGCTCCCCCCGGGAGCAAGAGACCCAGTACTTC. Translated, it gives CASSSPREQETQYF.

This clone was counted ten times or more. This chain connects TRBV27 to TRBJ2-7; TRBD1 matches at 7 bases. Germline V gene sequence: CDR1 MNHEY, CDR2 SMNVEV (reference sequence). J lost 6 bases, V lost 2 bases, and 4 bases had no gene match. The CDR3 totals 13 residues. CDR3: CASSLTGASEQYF. CDR3 sequence (DNA): TGTGCCAGCAGTTTAACAGGGGCGTCCGAGCAGTACTTC.

This clone has only one observation. CDR3 sequence: CASSLRWSGGARAVETQYF. Here the CDR3 DNA reads TGTGCCAGCAGTTTACGCTGGAGCGGGGGGGCCCGAGCCGTGGAGACCCAGTACTTC. The chain carries TRBV14 and TRBJ2-5; 10 bases line up with TRBD2. Germline CDR1 reads SGHDN; CDR2 reads FVKESK. CDR3 length equals 19 residues. The V and J ends lost 6 bases and 5 bases, in that order; junction bases with no gene match: 21.

The chain uses TRBV11-2 and TRBJ1-1, with D tentatively TRBD1 (5 bases). CDR1 SGHAT and CDR2 FQNNGV come from the germline V gene. Trimming shortened V by 6 bases and J by 6 bases, and 11 bases separated the two germline ends. There are 12 residues in the CDR3. The CDR3 bases are TGTGCCAGCAGTGCCGGGACTGCTGAAGCTTTCTTT. This codes for CASSAGTAEAFF.

This clone appeared many times. The chain links TRBV30 to TRBJ2-7, with TRBD2 matching 8 bases. With V trimmed by 0 bases and J by 2 bases, 6 bases remained unmatched. The CDR3 is 15 amino acids. The germline gives CDR1 GTSNPN, CDR2 SVGIG (reference sequence). CDR3 sequence: CAWSVLASGPYEQYF. CDR3 DNA sequence: TGTGCCTGGAGTGTACTAGCTAGCGGGCCCTACGAGCAGTACTTC.

The chain is built from TRBV6-5 and TRBJ1-3; maybe TRBD1 (6 bases). CDR3 size: 14 residues. Germline CDR1 reads MNHEY; CDR2 reads SVGAGI. V was clipped by 6 bases and J by 5 bases, with 14 bases between them. CDR3 bases: TGTGCCAGCAGCGCCGGGACAACCCGAAACACCATATATTTT. Encoded protein: CASSAGTTRNTIYF.

The chain uses TRBV4-1 and TRBJ2-5, with D perhaps matching TRBD2 (5 bases). V was trimmed by 0 bases and J by 2 bases, leaving 7 bases between them. CDR3 length: 14 residues. Germline lookup yields CDR1 MGHRA and CDR2 YSYEKL. The CDR3 region is CASSQERGQETQYF. In nucleotides, the CDR3 is TGCGCCAGCAGCCAAGAGAGAGGGCAAGAGACCCAGTACTTC.

The chain carries TRBV18 and TRBJ1-5; 7 bases map to TRBD1. The CDR3 length is 14 residues. The V and J ends lost 6 bases and 7 bases, in that order; junction bases with no gene match: 9. Germline values: CDR1 KGHSH, CDR2 LQKENI. The DNA for the CDR3 is TGTGCCAGCTCCCCCACCCGGACAGGCCAGCCCCAGCATTTT. It encodes CASSPTRTGQPQHF.

The V and J genes are TRBV15 and TRBJ1-5; 9 nucleotides match TRBD1. The junction had 6 bases not matched to a gene; V was cut back by 0 bases and J by 6 bases. CDR1 is LNHNV and CDR2 is YYDKDF in the germline V gene (reference sequence). The CDR3 has 16 amino acids. The CDR3 DNA follows: TGTGCCACCAGCAGAGATCACAGGGGGCTAGGTCAGCCCCAGCATTTT. This sequence encodes CATSRDHRGLGQPQHF.